The 20 T cell receptor beta chains listed next were all sequenced from one sample in a study of blood T cell repertoires in COVID-19. TCRdb's table, derived via immunoSEQ multiplex PCR, lists solely in-frame clones and lacks some. Of around 130,000 clones listed, about 83% are singletons. Material: peripheral blood. Receptors were obtained from a man younger than 45 with COVID-19, enrolled during active disease.

The J gene is TRBJ1-6, the V gene TRBV3-1 (or the pseudogene TRBV3-2); D perhaps matches TRBD1 (5 bases). CDR3 size: 13 residues. Trimming took off 2 bases at V and 10 bases at J, with 9 bases between the two ends. Germline V gives CDR1 LGHDT, CDR2 YNNKEL (reference sequence). CDR3: CASSQRGASPLHF. In DNA form, the CDR3 reads TGTGCCAGCAGCCAAAGGGGTGCGTCACCCCTCCACTTT.

The chain joins TRBV27 to TRBJ2-3, with 10 bases aligning to TRBD2. This CDR3 comprises 18 residues. V lost 4 bases and J lost 2; bases outside the gene matches: 12. Germline loops: CDR1 MNHEY, CDR2 SMNVEV (reference sequence). The CDR3 nucleotides are TGTGCCAGCAGTTCTTCCCGAGGTAGCGGGAGGTCCACAGATACGCAGTATTTT. The encoded protein is CASSSSRGSGRSTDTQYF.

The chain has TRBV11-2 and TRBJ1-4; D is unresolved. The V and J ends lost 6 bases and 4 bases respectively, with 6 bases between them. The CDR3 loop spans 12 amino acids. CDR1 is SGHAT and CDR2 is FQNNGV in the germline V gene. This chain's CDR3 is CASSSDNEKLFF. The CDR3 DNA sequence: TGTGCCAGCAGTAGCGATAATGAAAAACTGTTTTTT.

Here the CDR3 reads CAWSPGSRQPQHF. The CDR3 bases are TGTGCCTGGAGTCCGGGGTCTAGGCAGCCCCAGCATTTT. The V gene is TRBV30, the J gene TRBJ1-5; no clear D gene. This CDR3 has 13 amino acids. Germline V CDR1 and CDR2: GTSNPN, SVGIG (reference sequence). Trimming cost V 2 bases and J 7 bases, with 12 bases left between them.

The rearrangement links TRBV5-1 to TRBJ2-7; 12 nucleotides line up with TRBD1. The J segment lost 3 bases and the V segment lost 6 bases, leaving 4 bases of the junction unmatched. The CDR3 covers 14 residues. Per the germline V gene, CDR1 is SGHRS and CDR2 is YFSETQ. The CDR3 DNA reads TGCGCCAGCAAAGGGACAGGGGGCGACTACGAGCAGTACTTC. Its protein product is CASKGTGGDYEQYF.

This clone was observed a single time. The genes are TRBV5-1 and TRBJ2-5; 9 bases map to TRBD2. Germline CDR1 SGHRS, CDR2 YFSETQ. The CDR3 consists of 15 residues. V gave up 4 bases and J gave up 5 bases; unmatched junction bases: 9. The CDR3 sequence is CASSTSAGGRETQYF. The CDR3 coding sequence is TGCGCCAGCAGCACGAGCGCGGGAGGGAGGGAGACCCAGTACTTC.

This clone occurred a few times. This sequence joins TRBV3-1 (or the pseudogene TRBV3-2) and TRBJ1-4, with D uncertain. Between the trimmed V and J ends, which lost 3 bases and 8 bases, there was a span of 13 bases. CDR1 LGHDT and CDR2 YNNKEL come from the germline V gene (reference sequence). The CDR3 spans 14 residues. The CDR3 loop reads CASSHGGLGEKLFF. CDR3 DNA: TGTGCCAGCAGCCACGGAGGGTTGGGAGAAAAACTGTTTTTT.

The CDR3 reads CASSQLAGGSNEQFF. CDR3 in DNA: TGTGCCAGCAGCCAACTAGCGGGAGGATCCAATGAGCAGTTCTTC. The chain has TRBV7-9 and TRBJ2-1; 12 bases fit TRBD2. The V and J ends lost 5 bases and 6 bases, in that order; junction bases with no gene match: 5. CDR1 SEHNR and CDR2 FQNEAQ come from the germline V gene (reference sequence). This CDR3 region has 15 residues.

The chain uses TRBV5-6 and TRBJ1-6; D remains unclear. The germline CDR1 and CDR2 sequences are SGHDT and YYEEEE. V lost 0 bases to trimming and J lost 10 bases, with 11 bases between them. The CDR3 has 14 residues. The CDR3 here is CASSLAGNGSPLHF. CDR3 DNA: TGTGCCAGCAGCTTGGCGGGAAACGGCTCACCCCTCCACTTT.

The chain employs TRBV7-9 and TRBJ2-7; D is undetermined. The CDR3 has 12 amino acids. Trimming removed 1 base from V and 3 bases from J, with 4 bases in between. Germline lookup yields CDR1 SEHNR and CDR2 FQNEAQ (reference sequence). CDR3 in amino acids: CASSLVSYEQYF. The CDR3, as DNA: TGTGCCAGCAGCTTAGTCAGCTACGAGCAGTACTTC.

The rearrangement links TRBV5-6 to TRBJ1-6, with unresolved D. Germline loops: CDR1 SGHDT, CDR2 YYEEEE. V was cut by 7 bases and J by 7 bases, with 15 bases left in between. CDR3 length: 14 residues. The CDR3 DNA reads as TGTGCCAGCCGACCCCTGGCGGGGAATTCACCCCTCCACTTT. Its translation is CASRPLAGNSPLHF.

This clone was detected a few times. This rearrangement joins TRBV6-2 or TRBV6-3 to TRBJ1-5, with TRBD1 matching over 8 bases. Germline loops: CDR1 MNHEY, CDR2 SVGEGT. CDR3 length: 15 amino acids. V shed 2 bases and J 2 bases; nucleotides not matched to a gene: 2. CDR3 nucleotides: TGTGCCAGCAGTTACCCGGGACAGGGCAATCAGCCCCAGCATTTT. This gives the protein CASSYPGQGNQPQHF.

The V and J genes are TRBV7-2 and TRBJ2-2, with TRBD2 identical over 9 bases. CDR1 SGHTA and CDR2 FQGNSA come from the germline V gene. Unmatched junction bases numbered 7, after V lost 5 bases and J lost 6 bases. The CDR3 consists of 15 residues. Written as DNA, the CDR3 is TGTGCCAGCAGCCTTAGCGGGAGACGAGCCGGGGAGCTGTTTTTT. It yields the protein CASSLSGRRAGELFF.

This rearrangement joins TRBV10-1 to TRBJ2-1; D is possibly TRBD1 (6 bases). Germline loops: CDR1 WNHNN, CDR2 SYGVQD (reference sequence). The length of the CDR3 is 13 residues. Trimming took off 7 bases at V and 9 bases at J, with 16 bases between the two ends. The CDR3 sequence is CASTYTGNGEQFF. Written as DNA, the CDR3 is TGCGCCAGCACCTATACAGGGAACGGTGAGCAGTTCTTC.

This chain links TRBV11-2 with TRBJ1-3; D is possibly TRBD1 (6 bases). Trimming removed 3 bases from V and 4 bases from J, with 19 bases in between. The CDR3 spans 17 residues. CDR1 is SGHAT and CDR2 is FQNNGV in the germline V gene. The DNA of the CDR3 is TGTGCCAGCAGCTTTAGAAGGGCGACAGGATTAGGAAACACCATATATTTT. It specifies CASSFRRATGLGNTIYF. Using reference TRBV11-2 and TRBJ1-3 for the parts outside the CDR3, the full variable domain is EAGVAQSPRYKIIEKRQSVAFWCNPISGHATLYWYQQILGQGPKLLIQFQNNGVVDDSQLPKDRFSAERLKGVDSTLKIQPAKLEDSAVYLCASSFRRATGLGNTIYFGEGSWLTVV.

The chain combines TRBV10-1 with TRBJ2-3, with 16 bases lining up with TRBD2. The CDR3 totals 18 residues. Trimming at V came to 4 bases and at J to 4 bases, leaving 8 bases not matched to a gene. Looked up from germline, CDR1 is WNHNN and CDR2 is SYGVQD (reference sequence). CDR3: CASSGPGLAGGPPDTQYF. The CDR3 DNA is TGCGCCAGCAGTGGCCCGGGACTAGCGGGAGGGCCCCCAGATACGCAGTATTTT.

The rearrangement uses TRBV30 and TRBJ2-7; 11 bases align to TRBD2. The CDR3 totals 13 residues. J lost 4 bases, V lost 3 bases, and 2 bases had no gene match. CDR1 and CDR2 (germline): GTSNPN, SVGIG (reference sequence). CDR3 residues: CAWRRLAGYEQYF. The DNA of the CDR3 is TGTGCCTGGAGAAGACTAGCGGGGTACGAGCAGTACTTC.

The rearrangement links TRBV9 to TRBJ2-1, with 7 bases lining up with TRBD2. The J segment lost 4 bases and the V segment lost 0 bases, leaving 7 bases of the junction unmatched. Looked up from germline, CDR1 is SGDLS and CDR2 is YYNGEE. The CDR3 sequence is 16 residues long. CDR3 sequence reads: CASSVGGGGSYNEQFF. The CDR3 DNA follows: TGTGCCAGCAGCGTAGGGGGTGGCGGGAGTTACAATGAGCAGTTCTTC.

This rearrangement joins TRBV27 to TRBJ2-7, with TRBD2 as a possible D gene (6 bases). Germline-derived CDR1 and CDR2 are MNHEY and SMNVEV (reference sequence). Trimming cost V 5 bases and J 4 bases, with 24 bases left between them. This CDR3 comprises 17 residues. CDR3 residues: CASSPRPTGSGRYEQYF. For the CDR3, the DNA is TGTGCCAGCAGTCCCCGGCCTACCGGGAGCGGGCGTTACGAGCAGTACTTC.

J is TRBJ1-2 and V is TRBV6-6; TRBD1 agrees at 9 bases. This CDR3 has 15 amino acids. Trimming cost V 5 bases and J 4 bases; bases outside gene matches: 8. Per the germline V gene, CDR1 is MNHNY and CDR2 is SVGAGI (reference sequence). CDR3 in amino acids: CASSATGTGRYGYTF. CDR3 coding DNA: TGTGCCAGCAGTGCGACGGGGACAGGGCGCTATGGCTACACCTTC.